Shown below are 2 T cell receptor beta chains from a single sample sequenced in a study of blood T cell repertoires in COVID-19. This table comes from immunoSEQ multiplex PCR, and its TCRdb copy is limited to in-frame clones, with some not included. The table includes roughly 280,000 clones, roughly 83% detected once. The sample was peripheral blood. These receptors were taken from a man aged 55 to 70 who had recovered from COVID-19.

The CDR3, as DNA: TGTGCCAGCAGCCAAGCTAGGGGTGTTGGCTCCTACGAGCAGTACTTC. This sequence encodes CASSQARGVGSYEQYF. The chain has TRBV3-1 (or the pseudogene TRBV3-2) and TRBJ2-7, with a weak D call TRBD1 (5 bases). CDR3 length: 16 residues. V was pared by 1 base and J by 0 bases, with 13 bases between. Per the germline V gene, CDR1 is LGHDT and CDR2 is YNNKEL (reference sequence).

V gene TRBV25-1 combines with J gene TRBJ2-2; D is possibly TRBD1 (5 bases). Germline lookup yields CDR1 MGHDK and CDR2 SYGVNS. This CDR3 comprises 14 residues. Trimming took 3 bases from V and 7 from J, leaving 12 bases between them. The CDR3 loop is CASSEGRVGGELFF. The CDR3 nucleotides are TGTGCCAGCAGTGAGGGCAGGGTCGGCGGGGAGCTGTTTTTT.